This T cell receptor (beta chain) is from a study of blood T cell repertoires in COVID-19. Overall study: The study drew acute and convalescent COVID-19 samples from the United States, Italy and Spain. The analysed material was cDNA or gDNA that came from T cells, B-cell-depleted T cells, or PBMCs.

Trimming left V 0 bases short and J 7 bases short, with 10 bases between. Per the germline V gene, CDR1 is MNHEY and CDR2 is SVGAGI. The CDR3 covers 15 residues. In the original workflow: It was from reference gene primer amplification that nucleated cell counts were estimated. The protocol was immunoSEQ multiplex PCR, while the TCRdb copy is restricted to in-frame clones and leaves out a portion. Clonal size and the V and J genes are those of that table, whereas D and trimming came from the DNA. Here the sample spans about 240,000 clones, roughly 80% being singletons. The sample comprised peripheral blood. This chain uses TRBV6-5 with TRBJ1-6, with a weak D call TRBD1 (6 bases). The receptor was derived from a woman of 80 years or more with acute or convalescent COVID-19. The CDR3, as DNA: TGTGCCAGCAGTTACTCTTGGCAGGGGAATTCACCCCTCCACTTT. Translating gives CASSYSWQGNSPLHF.